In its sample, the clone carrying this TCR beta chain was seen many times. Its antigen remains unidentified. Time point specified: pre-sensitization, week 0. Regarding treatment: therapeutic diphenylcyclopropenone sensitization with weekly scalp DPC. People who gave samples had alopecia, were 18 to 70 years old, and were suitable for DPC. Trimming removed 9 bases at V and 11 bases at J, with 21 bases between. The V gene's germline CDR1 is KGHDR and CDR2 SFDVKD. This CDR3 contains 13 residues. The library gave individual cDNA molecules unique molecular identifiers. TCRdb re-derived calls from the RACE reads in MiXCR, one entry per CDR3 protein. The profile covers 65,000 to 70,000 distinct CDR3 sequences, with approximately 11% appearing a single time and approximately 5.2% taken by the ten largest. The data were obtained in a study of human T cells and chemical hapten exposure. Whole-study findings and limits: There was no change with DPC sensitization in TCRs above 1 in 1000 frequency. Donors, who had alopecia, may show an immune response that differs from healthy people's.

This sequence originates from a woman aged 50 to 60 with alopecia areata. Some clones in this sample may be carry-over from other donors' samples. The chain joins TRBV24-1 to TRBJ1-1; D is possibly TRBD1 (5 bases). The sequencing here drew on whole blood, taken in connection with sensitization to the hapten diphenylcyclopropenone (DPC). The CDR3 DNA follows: TGTGCCACCCAAACTCGGGGCACTACAAACGCTTTCTTT. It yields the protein CATQTRGTTNAFF.